This T cell receptor beta chain stems from a study of blood T cell repertoires in COVID-19. Study context: Sample material is recorded as cDNA or gDNA derived from T cells, B-cell-depleted T cells, or PBMCs.

CDR3 length: 15 amino acids. The trim removed 3 bases at V and 5 bases at J, leaving 8 bases unmatched. Germline V lookup: CDR1 SNHLY, CDR2 FYNNEI. In its sample, this clone was seen a few times. Generated by immunoSEQ multiplex PCR, the TCRdb table keeps only in-frame clones and is missing some. Here the sample spans around 130,000 clones, approximately 90% being singletons. The sequence was collected from a man aged 50 to 60 with active or convalescent COVID-19. The V call is TRBV2, the J call TRBJ2-7; 9 bases map to TRBD1. The material sequenced was peripheral blood. The chain's CDR3 is CASSDGTGMKNEQYF. CDR3 DNA: TGTGCCAGCAGTGATGGGACAGGGATGAAGAACGAGCAGTACTTC.